In its sample, the clone carrying this TCR beta chain was seen a few times. Its antigen is as yet unknown. This sample is part of a study of response to subunit inactivated influenza vaccine. The germline CDR1 and CDR2 sequences are LNHDA and SQIVND (reference sequence). V lost 4 bases, J lost 6 bases, and 14 bases lay in between. The CDR3 spans 14 residues. Study-wide findings and caveats: New T cells are recruited in small numbers by each seasonal influenza vaccination, according to the authors' suggestion.

TCRdb re-called the RT-PCR reads through MiXCR, storing one row per CDR3 protein. The sample contains over 400,000 distinct CDR3 sequences, 10% to 15% of which appear only once. The J gene is TRBJ2-3, the V gene TRBV19, with D hard to call. The sequence was collected from a man aged 45 to 65 who received an inactivated influenza vaccine. Sequenced material: PBMCs from blood, taken more than 35 days after vaccination. CDR3 protein: CASSTSHLSDTQYF. The CDR3 DNA sequence: TGTGCCAGTAGTACATCCCACCTATCGGATACGCAGTATTTT.